These 4 T cell receptor beta chains were sequenced from one sample in a study of OX40 agonist ivuxolimab in advanced cancers. The assay was immunoSEQ multiplex PCR, and TCRdb's table has in-frame clones only and misses some. The table lists around 79,000 clones, over 75% of them singletons. This sample comprised CD4+ or CD8+ T cells sorted from blood, obtained in a trial of the OX40 agonist ivuxolimab. The receptors shown here come from an adult with an advanced solid tumor such as melanoma, head and neck, liver or kidney cancer.

The chain is built from TRBV10-1 and TRBJ2-5; maybe TRBD1 (6 bases). Germline CDR1 WNHNN, CDR2 SYGVQD (reference sequence). CDR3 size: 13 residues. Trimming removed 4 bases from V and 1 base from J, with 7 bases in between. CDR3: CASSAGAQETQYF. CDR3 sequence (DNA): TGCGCCAGCAGTGCAGGGGCCCAAGAGACCCAGTACTTC.

The chain combines TRBV7-2 with TRBJ2-3, with TRBD2 matching over 14 bases. This CDR3 is 16 amino acids long. Germline CDR1 reads SGHTA; CDR2 reads FQGNSA. V trimming: 5 bases; J trimming: 2 bases; junction bases outside the gene matches: 3. CDR3 amino acids: CASSRLAGGLTDTQYF. The CDR3 region has the DNA TGTGCCAGCAGCCGACTAGCGGGAGGGCTCACAGATACGCAGTATTTT. The full variable domain, rest sourced from reference TRBV7-2 and TRBJ2-3, is GAGVSQSPSNKVTEKGKDVELRCDPISGHTALYWYRQSLGQGLEFLIYFQGNSAPDKSGLPSDRFSAERTGGSVSTLTIQRTQQEDSAVYLCASSRLAGGLTDTQYFGPGTRLTVL.

In nucleotides, the CDR3 is TGTGCCAGTAGTATCCATCGGGAAGGTGGCTACACCTTC. It translates to CASSIHREGGYTF. This chain joins TRBV19 and TRBJ1-2; D call uncertain. This CDR3 spans 13 amino acids. Germline assignment: CDR1 LNHDA and CDR2 SQIVND (reference sequence). Trimming removed 3 bases at V and 7 bases at J, with 12 bases between.

The J gene is TRBJ2-4, the V gene TRBV28; 9 bases are a match to TRBD2. The CDR3 is made up of 19 amino acids. J lost 1 base, V lost 1 base, and 11 bases had no gene match. The germline V gene encodes CDR1 MDHEN and CDR2 SYDVKM. CDR3 DNA: TGTGCCAGCAGTTTATACCCGACTAGCGGAGTGAGGGCCAAAAACATTCAGTACTTC. This gives the protein CASSLYPTSGVRAKNIQYF.